This T cell receptor beta chain stems from a study of early T cells in non-severe SARS-CoV-2 infection. About the research overall: Sequencing of unsorted whole blood was done on bulk RNA, leaving chains unpaired. Points from the study as a whole: Reliance on VDJdb matching favored anti-spike CD8 responses; private and CD4 specificities were missed.

A single record per CDR3 protein comes from TCRdb applying MiXCR to the 5' RACE reads. The sample has around 61,000 distinct CDR3 sequences, roughly 10% seen once. The sample holds many counts of this clonotype. Its antigen is not identified. Looked up from germline, CDR1 is SNHLY and CDR2 is FYNNEI. The ends lost 7 bases at V and 2 bases at J; junction bases unmatched: 7. The CDR3 runs to 15 residues. This sequence joins TRBV2 and TRBJ2-5; 10 nucleotides align to TRBD2. Specimen: whole blood. The receptor's source is an adult who was a healthcare worker with PCR-confirmed SARS-CoV-2 infection or an uninfected control (not recorded which). This CDR3 is CASKPSGGFQETQYF. The CDR3 nucleotides read TGTGCCAGCAAGCCTAGCGGGGGATTTCAAGAGACCCAGTACTTC.